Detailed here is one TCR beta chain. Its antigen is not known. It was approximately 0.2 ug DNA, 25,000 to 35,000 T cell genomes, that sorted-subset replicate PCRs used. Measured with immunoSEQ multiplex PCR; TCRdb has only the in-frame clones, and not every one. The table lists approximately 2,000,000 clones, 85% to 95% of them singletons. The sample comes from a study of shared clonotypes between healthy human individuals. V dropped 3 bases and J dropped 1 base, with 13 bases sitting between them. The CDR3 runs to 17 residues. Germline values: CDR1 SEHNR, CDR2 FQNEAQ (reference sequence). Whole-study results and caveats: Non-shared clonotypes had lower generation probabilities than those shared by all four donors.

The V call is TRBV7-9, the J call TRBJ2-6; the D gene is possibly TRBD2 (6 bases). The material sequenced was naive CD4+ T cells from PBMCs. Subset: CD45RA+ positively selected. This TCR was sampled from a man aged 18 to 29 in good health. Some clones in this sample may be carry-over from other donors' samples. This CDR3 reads CASSFGRGGSGANVLTF. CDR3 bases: TGTGCCAGCAGCTTCGGCCGGGGAGGTTCTGGGGCCAACGTCCTGACTTTC.